The 22 T cell receptor beta chains below were found in one sample sequenced in a study of blood T cell repertoires in COVID-19. TCRdb's table, derived via immunoSEQ multiplex PCR, lists solely in-frame clones and lacks some. This table holds some 200,000 clones, around 83% found once. The specimen was peripheral blood. Receptors originate from a woman aged 40 to 50 who had recovered from COVID-19.

Concerning this clone itself: At one end, the junction sequence differs from germline, possibly due to a read error. The chain is built from TRBV6-5 and TRBJ1-2, with D hard to call. This CDR3 is 13 amino acids long. Germline V gene sequence: CDR1 MNHEY, CDR2 SVGAGI. The CDR3 nucleotides read TGTGCCAGCAGTCCCTCAACCCAACGAGGCTTAAGCTTC. Protein sequence: CASSPSTQRGLSF.

The chain couples TRBV12-3 or TRBV12-4 to TRBJ2-2; tentatively, D is TRBD1 (6 bases). This CDR3 spans 13 amino acids. V was cut by 6 bases and J by 5 bases, with 10 bases left in between. CDR3 in amino acids: CASSPGTTGELFF. DNA for the CDR3: TGTGCCAGCAGCCCCGGGACAACCGGGGAGCTGTTTTTT.

This clone was counted between two and nine times. This rearrangement joins TRBV6-5 to TRBJ2-2; the match to TRBD2 covers 7 bases. The CDR3 consists of 13 residues. Trimming removed 3 bases from V and 6 bases from J; junction bases left unmatched: 1. In germline, CDR1 is MNHEY, CDR2 SVGAGI. CDR3: CASSYTSAGELFF. The CDR3 bases are TGTGCCAGCAGTTATACTAGCGCCGGGGAGCTGTTTTTT.

This chain links TRBV28 with TRBJ2-7; 7 nucleotides line up with TRBD1. V shed 6 bases, J shed 3 bases, and the junction held 20 bases outside the gene matches. The CDR3 extends over 18 amino acids. CDR1 MDHEN and CDR2 SYDVKM come from the germline V gene. CDR3 in amino acids: CASSAVPGQLFLVYEQYF. As DNA, the CDR3 is TGTGCCAGCAGCGCAGTGCCGGGACAGCTATTCCTCGTCTACGAGCAGTACTTC.

The chain has TRBV6-2 or TRBV6-3 and TRBJ1-5; 8 nucleotides match TRBD1. V was clipped by 7 bases and J by 2 bases; unmatched bases: 7. Germline V gene sequence: CDR1 MNHEY, CDR2 SVGEGT. This CDR3 is 15 amino acids long. The CDR3 bases are TGTGCCAGCACCCCAGGGGGCGCGGGCAATCAGCCCCAGCATTTT. Translation: CASTPGGAGNQPQHF.

The rearrangement uses TRBV7-8 and TRBJ2-7; 10 bases align to TRBD1. CDR1 and CDR2 (germline): SGHVS, FQNEAQ. CDR3 length equals 16 residues. The V and J ends lost 1 base and 0 bases, in that order; junction bases with no gene match: 3. The chain's CDR3 is CASSLGQGANSYEQYF. Here the CDR3 DNA reads TGTGCCAGCAGCTTAGGACAGGGGGCGAACTCCTACGAGCAGTACTTC.

V and J are TRBV18 and TRBJ1-5; 9 bases match TRBD1. V gave up 2 bases and J gave up 7 bases; unmatched junction bases: 6. Germline V gene sequence: CDR1 KGHSH, CDR2 LQKENI. This CDR3 contains 15 residues. CDR3 bases: TGTGCCAGCTCACCAGGGACAGGGAGTGTCCAGCCCCAGCATTTT. This encodes CASSPGTGSVQPQHF.

J is TRBJ1-6 and V is TRBV10-3; TRBD1 matches at 9 bases. Germline V gives CDR1 ENHRY, CDR2 SYGVKD. The V and J ends lost 4 bases and 10 bases, in that order; junction bases with no gene match: 5. The CDR3 has 14 amino acids. CDR3 in amino acids: CAISGGQGRSPLHF. CDR3 nucleotides: TGTGCCATCAGTGGGGGACAGGGTCGATCACCCCTCCACTTT.

J is TRBJ2-1 and V is TRBV11-3; possibly TRBD2 for D (5 bases). Trimming shortened V by 5 bases and J by 7 bases, and 12 bases separated the two germline ends. CDR3 size: 13 residues. Germline CDR1 SGHNT, CDR2 YENEEA. CDR3 residues: CASSLSGSNEQFF. CDR3 coding DNA: TGTGCCAGCAGCCTGAGCGGATCTAATGAGCAGTTCTTC.

This clone appeared a few times. The chain employs TRBV19 and TRBJ1-1, with 10 bases lining up with TRBD1. CDR1 is LNHDA, CDR2 SQIVND, per germline (reference sequence). Trimming at V came to 3 bases and at J to 3 bases, leaving 4 bases not matched to a gene. This CDR3 is built from 15 residues. The DNA for the CDR3 is TGTGCCAGTAGTATGCCCGGGACAGGGGACACTGAAGCTTTCTTT. Residues: CASSMPGTGDTEAFF.

The chain combines TRBV6-2 or TRBV6-3 with TRBJ2-7, with D possibly being TRBD1 (7 bases). Per the germline V gene, CDR1 is MNHEY and CDR2 is SVGEGT. V gave up 5 bases and J gave up 6 bases, with 14 bases separating them. CDR3 size: 13 residues. CDR3 DNA sequence: TGTGCCAGCAGTCAGACAGGGACTGGCGAGCAGTACTTC. Translation: CASSQTGTGEQYF.

The rearrangement links TRBV5-1 to TRBJ2-5; the match to TRBD2 covers 11 bases. Germline-derived CDR1 and CDR2 are SGHRS and YFSETQ. There are 17 residues in the CDR3. Trimming took 4 bases from V and 2 from J; bases not matched to a gene: 10. CDR3 amino acids: CASSPGTLAGGQETQYF. CDR3 sequence (DNA): TGCGCCAGCAGCCCGGGGACTTTAGCGGGGGGGCAAGAGACCCAGTACTTC.

The chain is built from TRBV7-2 and TRBJ2-5; TRBD2 matches 9 bases. CDR3 length: 15 residues. The V gene's germline CDR1 is SGHTA and CDR2 FQGNSA. V gave up 1 base and J gave up 5 bases; unmatched junction bases: 5. The CDR3 DNA is TGTGCCAGCAGCTTAGGGGCTAGCGGGGCTGAGACCCAGTACTTC. Protein sequence: CASSLGASGAETQYF. Using reference TRBV7-2 and TRBJ2-5 for the parts outside the CDR3, the full variable domain is GAGVSQSPSNKVTEKGKDVELRCDPISGHTALYWYRQSLGQGLEFLIYFQGNSAPDKSGLPSDRFSAERTGGSVSTLTIQRTQQEDSAVYLCASSLGASGAETQYFGPGTRLLVL.

About this clone: The same CDR3 also results from other DNA sequences found in this sample. The V and J genes are TRBV19 and TRBJ1-1, with D perhaps TRBD1 (5 bases). CDR1 is LNHDA and CDR2 is SQIVND in the germline V gene (reference sequence). V was clipped by 5 bases and J by 0 bases, with 7 bases between them. The CDR3 is 13 amino acids. This chain's CDR3 is CASSPTVNTEAFF. CDR3 nucleotide sequence: TGTGCCAGTAGTCCGACAGTGAACACTGAAGCTTTCTTT.

V and J are TRBV6-2 or TRBV6-3 and TRBJ2-5, with 9 bases identical to TRBD2. V was clipped by 4 bases and J by 5 bases; unmatched bases: 11. The CDR3 is 16 amino acids. In germline, CDR1 is MNHEY, CDR2 SVGEGT. Here the CDR3 DNA reads TGTGCCAGCAGTTCGGATTGGCGGGGGGGCCGTGAGACCCAGTACTTC. This encodes CASSSDWRGGRETQYF.

This rearrangement joins TRBV27 to TRBJ2-7, with D possibly matching TRBD1 (6 bases). The CDR3 extends over 17 amino acids. CDR1 and CDR2 (germline): MNHEY, SMNVEV (reference sequence). Trimming removed 6 bases from V and 2 bases from J, with 23 bases in between. The CDR3 sequence: CASRQQSFRDTAYEQYF. As DNA, the CDR3 is TGTGCCAGCAGACAACAGAGCTTCCGGGACACTGCCTACGAGCAGTACTTC.

This chain connects TRBV7-2 to TRBJ2-3; D may be TRBD2 (5 bases). V was trimmed by 3 bases and J by 7 bases, leaving 14 bases between them. The CDR3 covers 14 residues. Germline V CDR1 and CDR2: SGHTA, FQGNSA. The CDR3 reads CASSFGLQPNTQYF. Written as DNA, the CDR3 is TGTGCCAGCAGCTTCGGACTCCAGCCAAATACGCAGTATTTT.

The J gene is TRBJ2-7, the V gene TRBV6-5; no definite D call. The CDR3 is made up of 13 amino acids. In germline, CDR1 is MNHEY, CDR2 SVGAGI. The V end lost 0 bases, the J end lost 3 bases, and 6 bases lay between the germline ends. CDR3 DNA sequence: TGTGCCAGCAGTTACTCGTACGGCTACGAGCAGTACTTC. It translates to CASSYSYGYEQYF.

This sequence joins TRBV11-3 and TRBJ2-7, with D perhaps TRBD1 (6 bases). CDR3 size: 13 residues. Germline CDR1 and CDR2: SGHNT and YENEEA. The V and J ends lost 4 bases and 2 bases respectively, with 9 bases between them. CDR3: CASSSQGTYEQYF. In DNA, the CDR3 is TGTGCCAGCAGCTCACAGGGTACCTACGAGCAGTACTTC.

The chain has TRBV11-3 and TRBJ1-2; 7 bases are a match to TRBD1. Germline V gives CDR1 SGHNT, CDR2 YENEEA. V shed 1 base, J shed 7 bases, and the junction held 3 bases outside the gene matches. The CDR3 covers 13 residues. CDR3 nucleotide sequence: TGTGCCAGCAGCTTAGGACAGGGTGGTGGCTACACCTTC. It translates to CASSLGQGGGYTF.

The rearrangement joins TRBV10-3 to TRBJ2-2; TRBD2 aligns across 13 bases. The CDR3 has 17 residues. V lost 10 bases and J lost 3; bases outside the gene matches: 11. CDR1 is ENHRY, CDR2 SYGVKD, per germline. The CDR3 DNA reads TGTGCCACCATGACTAGCGGGGGGCATTTATACACCGGGGAGCTGTTTTTT. Translated: CATMTSGGHLYTGELFF.

The genes are TRBV11-3 and TRBJ2-5; TRBD2 aligns across 9 bases. CDR3 length equals 16 residues. V shed 0 bases, J shed 5 bases, and the junction held 7 bases outside the gene matches. In germline, CDR1 is SGHNT, CDR2 YENEEA. In nucleotides, the CDR3 is TGTGCCAGCAGCTTAGATTGGCGGGGGGGCTGGGAGACCCAGTACTTC. This translates into CASSLDWRGGWETQYF.